These 10 T cell receptor beta chains were all obtained from the same sample, sequenced in a study of blood T cell repertoires in COVID-19. The protocol was immunoSEQ multiplex PCR, while the TCRdb copy is restricted to in-frame clones and leaves out a portion. Among about 270,000 clones listed, under 95% were seen once. Sequencing was carried out using PBMCs or T cells enriched from blood (not recorded which). These receptors all come from a man aged 40-50 years who had been exposed to COVID-19.

J is TRBJ2-7 and V is TRBV9; no clear D. The CDR3 is made up of 16 amino acids. Germline CDR1 SGDLS, CDR2 YYNGEE. V gave up 3 bases and J gave up 3 bases, with 19 bases separating them. CDR3 nucleotides: TGTGCCAGCAGCGCCCACGGCGGAGCGTCCAACTACGAGCAGTACTTC. The encoded protein is CASSAHGGASNYEQYF.

The chain joins TRBV2 to TRBJ1-6; the D is unclear. This CDR3 has 15 amino acids. Trimming removed 7 bases from V and 5 bases from J, with 15 bases in between. CDR1 and CDR2 (germline): SNHLY, FYNNEI. CDR3 in amino acids: CASKKLVSDNSPLHF. The CDR3 DNA sequence: TGTGCCAGCAAGAAGTTGGTGTCAGATAATTCACCCCTCCACTTT.

The gene calls are TRBV12-5 and TRBJ1-5, with a tentative D call TRBD1 (6 bases). V was trimmed by 6 bases and J by 1 base, leaving 10 bases between them. The CDR3 contains 14 residues. The V gene's germline CDR1 is LGHNT and CDR2 FRNRAP. In DNA form, the CDR3 reads TGTGCTAGTGGACATGGACAGAGCAATCAGCCCCAGCATTTT. Protein: CASGHGQSNQPQHF. Full variable domain (remainder filled in from reference TRBV12-5 and TRBJ1-5): DARVTQTPRHKVTEMGQEVTMRCQPILGHNTVFWYRQTMMQGLELLAYFRNRAPLDDSGMPKDRFSAEMPDATLATLKIQPSEPRDSAVYFCASGHGQSNQPQHFGDGTRLSIL.

V gene TRBV6-2 or TRBV6-3 combines with J gene TRBJ1-1; the D gene is possibly TRBD1 (5 bases). V shed 6 bases and J shed 4 bases, with 12 bases lying between them. Germline V gene sequence: CDR1 MNHEY, CDR2 SVGEGT. The CDR3 loop spans 13 amino acids. The CDR3 DNA reads TGTGCCAGCAGCAGACAGAGGACCACTGAAGCTTTCTTT. Amino acid sequence: CASSRQRTTEAFF.

The chain uses TRBV27 and TRBJ2-3; D is ambiguous. With 1 base removed from V and 3 bases from J, the gap between germline ends came to 8 bases. The CDR3 has 14 amino acids. Germline V gene lookup returns CDR1 MNHEY and CDR2 SMNVEV (reference sequence). CDR3 in amino acids: CASSLYSRTDTQYF. The CDR3 region has the DNA TGTGCCAGCAGTTTATATTCCAGGACAGATACGCAGTATTTT.

The rearrangement joins TRBV21-1 to TRBJ1-5; no check of the table's D call, TRBD1, against the DNA was made. TRBV21-1 is noted as a pseudogene. This CDR3 comprises 16 residues. The CDR3 DNA reads as TGTGCCAGCAGCAAAGTAGCCAGGGGGCTAGGTCAGCCCCAGCATTTT. It yields the protein CASSKVARGLGQPQHF.

The rearrangement uses TRBV29-1 and TRBJ2-7, with 7 bases fitting TRBD2. The CDR3 contains 12 residues. Germline CDR1 and CDR2: SQVTM and ANQGSEA. The trim removed 7 bases at V and 3 bases at J, leaving 6 bases unmatched. Written as DNA, the CDR3 is TGCAGCGGGAGCGGGGATAACTACGAGCAGTACTTC. It yields the protein CSGSGDNYEQYF.

This clone was seen once. This chain links TRBV5-5 with TRBJ1-2; D is uncertain. Per germline, CDR1 SGHKS and CDR2 YYEKEE (reference sequence). V gave up 1 base and J gave up 4 bases, with 8 bases separating them. The CDR3 spans 13 residues. The CDR3 coding sequence is TGTGCCAGCAGCTTGTCCGAGAGCTATGGCTACACCTTC. Translated, it gives CASSLSESYGYTF.

This sequence joins TRBV6-5 and TRBJ1-2; D unresolved. Looked up from germline, CDR1 is MNHEY and CDR2 is SVGAGI. The CDR3 is 15 residues long. V lost 7 bases to trimming and J lost 0 bases, with 15 bases between them. As DNA, the CDR3 is TGTGCCAGCATTAAACTGGGCCGTTCTAACTATGGCTACACCTTC. Translation: CASIKLGRSNYGYTF.

This clone was counted a single time. The rearrangement joins TRBV10-3 to TRBJ1-3; D is perhaps TRBD1 (6 bases). Deletions cut 6 bases from V and 6 bases from J, with 15 bases between. This CDR3 region has 14 residues. CDR1 ENHRY and CDR2 SYGVKD come from the germline V gene. The CDR3 spells CAIRGNRDVNTIYF. The CDR3 DNA reads as TGTGCCATCAGGGGAAACAGGGACGTAAACACCATATATTTT.